Ten or more counts support the clone carrying this T cell receptor beta chain. One end of the junction is discordant with germline, which a read error may explain. TCRdb processed the multiplex PCR reads anew with MiXCR; each CDR3 protein has one entry. The table includes hundreds of thousands of distinct CDR3 sequences, 32% detected once. The record originates from a study of breast tumors, draining lymph nodes, adjacent tissues. Axillary draining lymph nodes of breast cancer patients supplied the node samples. This clonotype was sampled from a female donor with breast cancer. Some clones in this sample may be carry-over from other donors' samples. Sequencing was done on a sample of axillary lymph node tissue.

This CDR3 is CASSHSNRGNSPLHF. The CDR3 DNA follows: TGTGCCAGCAGTCACTCGAACCGGGGCAATTCACCCCTCCACTTT. The chain joins TRBV6-5 to TRBJ1-6, with D possibly being TRBD1 (5 bases). Germline V CDR1 and CDR2: MNHEY, SVGAGI. The length of the CDR3 is 15 residues.